The next 12 T cell receptor beta chains were all read from a single sample in a study of CD8+ T cells in alopecia areata. TCR sequencing used cDNA made by reverse transcription of extracted RNA. Method: immunoSEQ multiplex PCR; TCRdb's copy keeps in-frame clones and lacks some. The table shows about 210,000 clones, with over 60% occurring only once. Treatment reported: oral pan-JAK inhibitor, 5-10 mg twice daily. The material was CD4+ T cells sorted from blood, obtained at week 4, from a patient treated with tofacitinib. The receptors derive from a human donor with alopecia areata.

V usage is TRBV15 and J usage is TRBJ1-2, with D unclear. CDR3 length: 18 residues. Germline CDR1 reads LNHNV; CDR2 reads YYDKDF (reference sequence). V was shortened by 1 base and J by 0 bases, with 18 bases between the two germline ends. The CDR3 bases are TGTGCCACCAGCAGAGGACCTCCGGGGATGCAGGCTAACTATGGCTACACCTTC. Its translation is CATSRGPPGMQANYGYTF.

The chain employs TRBV29-1 and TRBJ2-4; D ambiguous. Germline lookup yields CDR1 SQVTM and CDR2 ANQGSEA. Trimming removed 6 bases from V and 7 bases from J, with 10 bases in between. The length of the CDR3 is 11 residues. The CDR3 here is CSVERANIQYF. The CDR3 DNA reads as TGCAGCGTGGAAAGAGCGAACATTCAGTACTTC.

The rearrangement uses TRBV2 and TRBJ1-4; 9 positions agree with TRBD1. V trimming: 0 bases; J trimming: 8 bases; junction bases outside the gene matches: 4. The CDR3 length is 15 residues. Germline loops: CDR1 SNHLY, CDR2 FYNNEI. The CDR3 DNA is TGTGCCAGCAGTGAAGCGGGACAGGGTTTCGAAAAACTGTTTTTT. Protein sequence: CASSEAGQGFEKLFF. Variable domain in full (rest from reference TRBV2 and TRBJ1-4): EPEVTQTPSHQVTQMGQEVILRCVPISNHLYFYWYRQILGQKVEFLVSFYNNEISEKSEIFDDQFSVERPDGSNFTLKIRSTKLEDSAMYFCASSEAGQGFEKLFFGSGTQLSVL.

V usage is TRBV2 and J usage is TRBJ1-2, with D possibly TRBD1 on 5 matching bases. The CDR3 contains 14 residues. V was trimmed by 3 bases and J by 5 bases, leaving 13 bases between them. Germline V gene data show CDR1 as SNHLY and CDR2 as FYNNEI. Written as DNA, the CDR3 is TGTGCCAGCAGTGACTCGGGTGGGGCGTATGGCTACACCTTC. Its translation: CASSDSGGAYGYTF. Full variable domain (outside the CDR3, taken from reference TRBV2 and TRBJ1-2): EPEVTQTPSHQVTQMGQEVILRCVPISNHLYFYWYRQILGQKVEFLVSFYNNEISEKSEIFDDQFSVERPDGSNFTLKIRSTKLEDSAMYFCASSDSGGAYGYTFGSGTRLTVV.

The chain employs TRBV2 and TRBJ1-2; D unresolved. The CDR3 sequence is 12 residues long. V was cut by 2 bases and J by 7 bases, with 8 bases left in between. Germline V gene sequence: CDR1 SNHLY, CDR2 FYNNEI. The CDR3 DNA reads TGTGCCAGCAGTGAAAGCCTGAGTGGCTACACCTTC. This translates into CASSESLSGYTF.

Only a few counts were recorded for this clone. The chain is built from TRBV6-5 and TRBJ1-2; D is ambiguous. V shed 6 bases and J shed 8 bases, with 16 bases lying between them. The CDR3 spans 13 residues. CDR1 and CDR2 (germline): MNHEY, SVGAGI. This CDR3 is CASSPGADWGYTF. The CDR3 DNA is TGTGCCAGCAGCCCCGGAGCCGACTGGGGCTACACCTTC.

The sample holds a few counts of this clone. V gene TRBV11-3 combines with J gene TRBJ2-7; D perhaps matches TRBD1 (6 bases). The length of the CDR3 is 12 residues. Deletions cut 0 bases from V and 6 bases from J, with 6 bases between. In germline, CDR1 is SGHNT, CDR2 YENEEA. CDR3 region: CASSLDRGEQYF. CDR3 nucleotide sequence: TGTGCCAGCAGCTTAGACAGGGGCGAGCAGTACTTC.

This clone was found once. The rearrangement uses TRBV10-3 and TRBJ1-2; no firm D call. V was shortened by 5 bases and J by 0 bases, with 13 bases between the two germline ends. CDR3 length equals 15 residues. Per germline, CDR1 ENHRY and CDR2 SYGVKD. The DNA for the CDR3 is TGTGCCATCAGTATCACCTCTGAGCCTAACTATGGCTACACCTTC. Translated, it gives CAISITSEPNYGYTF.

The V and J genes are TRBV9 and TRBJ2-1, with a weak D call TRBD2 (6 bases). The germline gives CDR1 SGDLS, CDR2 YYNGEE. The CDR3 totals 16 residues. Trimming cost V 3 bases and J 4 bases, with 17 bases left between them. CDR3 loop: CASSASTGTRYNEQFF. The CDR3 DNA is TGTGCCAGCAGCGCATCCACCGGGACTCGATACAATGAGCAGTTCTTC.

The chain is built from TRBV30 and TRBJ2-2, with D possibly TRBD1 on 6 matching bases. CDR1 and CDR2 from the germline V gene are GTSNPN and SVGIG (reference sequence). The CDR3 has 14 residues. V was trimmed by 8 bases and J by 4 bases, leaving 17 bases between them. The DNA for the CDR3 is TGTGCCGGGTCCCCAGGGGCTGGCACCGGGGAGCTGTTTTTT. This gives the protein CAGSPGAGTGELFF. Full variable domain (outside the CDR3, taken from reference TRBV30 and TRBJ2-2): SQTIHQWPATLVQPVGSPLSLECTVEGTSNPNLYWYRQAAGRGLQLLFYSVGIGQISSEVPQNLSASRPQDRQFILSSKKLLLSDSGFYLCAGSPGAGTGELFFGEGSRLTVL.

This chain connects TRBV27 to TRBJ1-6, with D tentatively TRBD1 (6 bases). This CDR3 contains 15 residues. The ends were cut back, 7 bases at V and 8 bases at J, with 18 bases in the middle. Germline CDR1 and CDR2: MNHEY and SMNVEV (reference sequence). CDR3 in amino acids: CASTPVRGSDSPLHF. In DNA, the CDR3 is TGTGCCAGCACCCCCGTGAGGGGGTCGGATTCACCCCTCCACTTT.

This clone was seen more than once but under ten times. This chain joins TRBV14 and TRBJ2-5; D is unresolved. V lost 0 bases and J lost 4, with 6 bases in between. Germline V gives CDR1 SGHDN, CDR2 FVKESK. The CDR3 is made up of 13 amino acids. The CDR3 coding sequence is TGTGCCAGCAGCCAAGATCTTCGAGAGACCCAGTACTTC. This codes for CASSQDLRETQYF. Based on the CDR3 plus reference TRBV14 and TRBJ2-5, the full variable domain is EAGVTQFPSHSVIEKGQTVTLRCDPISGHDNLYWYRRVMGKEIKFLLHFVKESKQDESGMPNNRFLAERTGGTYSTLKVQPAELEDSGVYFCASSQDLRETQYFGPGTRLLVL.